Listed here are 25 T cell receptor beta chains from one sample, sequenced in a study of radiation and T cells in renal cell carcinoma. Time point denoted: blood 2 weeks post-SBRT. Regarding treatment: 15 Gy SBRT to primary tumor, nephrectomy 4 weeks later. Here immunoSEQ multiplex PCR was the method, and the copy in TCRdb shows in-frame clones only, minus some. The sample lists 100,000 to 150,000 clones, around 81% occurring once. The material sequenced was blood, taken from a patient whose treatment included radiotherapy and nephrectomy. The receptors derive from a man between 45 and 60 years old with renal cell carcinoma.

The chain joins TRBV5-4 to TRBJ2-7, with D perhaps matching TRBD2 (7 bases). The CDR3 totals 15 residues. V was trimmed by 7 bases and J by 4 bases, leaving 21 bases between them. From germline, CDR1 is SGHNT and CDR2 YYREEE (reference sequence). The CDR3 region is CASGRSGGAGYEQYF. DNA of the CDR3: TGTGCCAGCGGACGTTCTGGGGGGGCCGGGTACGAGCAGTACTTC.

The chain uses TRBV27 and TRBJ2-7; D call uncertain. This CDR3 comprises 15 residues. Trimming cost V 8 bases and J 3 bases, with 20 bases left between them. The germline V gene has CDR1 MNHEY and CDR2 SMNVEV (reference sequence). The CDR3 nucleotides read TGTGCCAGCGCCAACCTCGGCTGGATGGTCTACGAGCAGTACTTC. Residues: CASANLGWMVYEQYF.

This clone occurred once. The CDR3: CASRPGLVGYEQYF. The CDR3 nucleotides read TGTGCCAGCAGACCTGGACTAGTTGGATACGAGCAGTACTTC. The J gene is TRBJ2-7, the V gene TRBV27; 7 nucleotides line up with TRBD2. Per germline, CDR1 MNHEY and CDR2 SMNVEV (reference sequence). J gave up 4 bases and V 6 bases, and 9 bases lay outside the gene matches. The CDR3 spans 14 residues.

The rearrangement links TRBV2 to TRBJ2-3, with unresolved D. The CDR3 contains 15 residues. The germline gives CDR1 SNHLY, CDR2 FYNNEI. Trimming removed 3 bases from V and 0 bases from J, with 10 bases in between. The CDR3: CASSELLSSTDTQYF. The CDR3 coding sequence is TGTGCCAGCAGTGAGTTGCTCTCTAGCACAGATACGCAGTATTTT.

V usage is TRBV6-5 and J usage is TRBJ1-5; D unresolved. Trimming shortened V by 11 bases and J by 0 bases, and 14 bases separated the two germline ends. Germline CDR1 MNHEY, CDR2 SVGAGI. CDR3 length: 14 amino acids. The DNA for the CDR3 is TGTGCCTCTCAGTTAACTCATAGCAATCAGCCCCAGCATTTT. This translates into CASQLTHSNQPQHF.

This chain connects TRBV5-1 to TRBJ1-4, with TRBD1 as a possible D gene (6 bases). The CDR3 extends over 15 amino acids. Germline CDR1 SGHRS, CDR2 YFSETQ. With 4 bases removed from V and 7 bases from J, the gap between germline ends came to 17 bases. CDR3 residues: CASSVGTQRSEKLFF. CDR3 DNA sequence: TGCGCCAGCAGCGTCGGGACACAGCGGAGTGAAAAACTGTTTTTT.

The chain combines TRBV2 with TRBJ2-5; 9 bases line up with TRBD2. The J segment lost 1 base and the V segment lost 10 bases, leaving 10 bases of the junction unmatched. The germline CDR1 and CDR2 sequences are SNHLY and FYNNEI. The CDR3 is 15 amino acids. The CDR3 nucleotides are TGTGCCACCCATCCGACTAGCGGAATCCAAGAGACCCAGTACTTC. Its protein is CATHPTSGIQETQYF.

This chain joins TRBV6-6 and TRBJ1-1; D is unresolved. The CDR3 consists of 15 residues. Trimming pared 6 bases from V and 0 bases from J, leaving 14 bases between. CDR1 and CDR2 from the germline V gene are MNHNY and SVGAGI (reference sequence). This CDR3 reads CASSPTGVLNTEAFF. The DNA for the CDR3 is TGTGCCAGCAGCCCGACCGGGGTTCTGAACACTGAAGCTTTCTTT.

CDR3 DNA sequence: TGTGCCAGCAGCCCCTCCGGGACTAGCGGGGCGAATGAGCAGTTCTTC. Its translation: CASSPSGTSGANEQFF. The chain is built from TRBV11-3 and TRBJ2-1, with 13 bases matching TRBD2. V was clipped by 5 bases and J by 7 bases; unmatched bases: 8. The CDR3 has 16 amino acids. Germline V gene sequence: CDR1 SGHNT, CDR2 YENEEA.

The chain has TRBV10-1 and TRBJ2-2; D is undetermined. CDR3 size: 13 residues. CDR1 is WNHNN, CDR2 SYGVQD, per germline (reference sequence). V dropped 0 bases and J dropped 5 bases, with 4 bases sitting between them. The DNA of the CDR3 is TGCGCCAGCAGTGAGTCAGGGACCGGGGAGCTGTTTTTT. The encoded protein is CASSESGTGELFF.

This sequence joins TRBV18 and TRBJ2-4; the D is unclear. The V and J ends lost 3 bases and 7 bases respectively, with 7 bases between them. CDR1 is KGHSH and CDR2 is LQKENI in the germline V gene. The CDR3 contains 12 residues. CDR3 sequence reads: CASSPRSNIQYF. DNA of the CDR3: TGTGCCAGCTCACCCAGATCCAACATTCAGTACTTC.

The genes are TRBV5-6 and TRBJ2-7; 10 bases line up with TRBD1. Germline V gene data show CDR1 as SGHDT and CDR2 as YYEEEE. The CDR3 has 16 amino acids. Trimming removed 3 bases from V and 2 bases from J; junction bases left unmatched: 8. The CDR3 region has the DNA TGTGCCAGCAGCTCCAGACAGGGGGCGCAAACCTACGAGCAGTACTTC. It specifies CASSSRQGAQTYEQYF.

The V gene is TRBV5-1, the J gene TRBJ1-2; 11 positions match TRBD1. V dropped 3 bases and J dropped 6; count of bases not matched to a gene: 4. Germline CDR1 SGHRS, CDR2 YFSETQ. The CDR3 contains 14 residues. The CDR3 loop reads CASSWGQGEDGYTF. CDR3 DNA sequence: TGCGCCAGCAGCTGGGGACAGGGGGAGGATGGCTACACCTTC.

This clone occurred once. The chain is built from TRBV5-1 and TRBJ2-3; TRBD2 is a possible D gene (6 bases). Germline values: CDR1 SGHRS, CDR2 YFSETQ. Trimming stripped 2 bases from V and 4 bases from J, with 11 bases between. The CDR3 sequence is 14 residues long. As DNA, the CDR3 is TGCGCCAGCAGCTTAGAGGCGGGGTCAGATACGCAGTATTTT. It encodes CASSLEAGSDTQYF. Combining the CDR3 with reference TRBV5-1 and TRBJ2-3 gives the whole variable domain KAGVTQTPRYLIKTRGQQVTLSCSPISGHRSVSWYQQTPGQGLQFLFEYFSETQRNKGNFPGRFSGRQFSNSRSEMNVSTLELGDSALYLCASSLEAGSDTQYFGPGTRLTVL.

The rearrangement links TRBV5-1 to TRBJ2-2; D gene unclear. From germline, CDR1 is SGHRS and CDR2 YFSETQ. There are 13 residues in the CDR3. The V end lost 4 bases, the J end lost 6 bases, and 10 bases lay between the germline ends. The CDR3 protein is CASSRIIPGELFF. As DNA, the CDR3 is TGCGCCAGCAGCCGAATCATACCCGGGGAGCTGTTTTTT.

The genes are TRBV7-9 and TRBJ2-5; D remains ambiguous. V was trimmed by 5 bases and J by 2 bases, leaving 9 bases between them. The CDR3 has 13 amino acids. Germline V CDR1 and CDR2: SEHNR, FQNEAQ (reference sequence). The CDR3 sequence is CASSRGRQETQYF. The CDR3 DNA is TGTGCCAGCAGCCGCGGACGGCAAGAGACCCAGTACTTC. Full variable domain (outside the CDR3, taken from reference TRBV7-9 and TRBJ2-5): DTGVSQNPRHKITKRGQNVTFRCDPISEHNRLYWYRQTLGQGPEFLTYFQNEAQLEKSRLLSDRFSAERPKGSFSTLEIQRTEQGDSAMYLCASSRGRQETQYFGPGTRLLVL.

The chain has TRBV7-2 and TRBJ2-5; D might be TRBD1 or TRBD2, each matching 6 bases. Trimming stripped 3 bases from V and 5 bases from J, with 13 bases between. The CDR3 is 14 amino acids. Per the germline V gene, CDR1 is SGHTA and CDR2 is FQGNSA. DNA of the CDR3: TGTGCCAGCAGCTTTTCTGGGGGGCCTGAGACCCAGTACTTC. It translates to CASSFSGGPETQYF.

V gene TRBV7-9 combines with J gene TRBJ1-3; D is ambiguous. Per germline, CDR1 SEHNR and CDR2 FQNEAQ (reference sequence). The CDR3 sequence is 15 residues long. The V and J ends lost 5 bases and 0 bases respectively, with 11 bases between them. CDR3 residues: CASSILRNSGNTIYF. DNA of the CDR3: TGTGCCAGCAGCATATTGAGAAACTCTGGAAACACCATATATTTT.

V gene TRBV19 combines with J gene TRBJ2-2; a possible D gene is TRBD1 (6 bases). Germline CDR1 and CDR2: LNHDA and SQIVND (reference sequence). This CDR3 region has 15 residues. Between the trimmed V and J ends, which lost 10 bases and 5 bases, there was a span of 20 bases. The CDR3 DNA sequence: TGTGCCACCGGGAAGGGGACAAGCGGAACCGGGGAGCTGTTTTTT. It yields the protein CATGKGTSGTGELFF.

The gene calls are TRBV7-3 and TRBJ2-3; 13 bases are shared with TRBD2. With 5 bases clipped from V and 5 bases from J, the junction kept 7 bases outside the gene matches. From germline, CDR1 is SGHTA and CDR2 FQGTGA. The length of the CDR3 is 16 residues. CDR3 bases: TGTGCCAGCAGCGCCCGACTAGCGGGGGGTGGAGATACGCAGTATTTT. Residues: CASSARLAGGGDTQYF.

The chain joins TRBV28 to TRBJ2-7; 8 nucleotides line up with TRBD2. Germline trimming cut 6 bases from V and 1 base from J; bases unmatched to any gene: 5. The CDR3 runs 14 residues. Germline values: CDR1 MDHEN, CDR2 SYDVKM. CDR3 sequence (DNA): TGTGCCAGCAGGGAACGGGGGGGATCCTACGAGCAGTACTTC. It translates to CASRERGGSYEQYF.

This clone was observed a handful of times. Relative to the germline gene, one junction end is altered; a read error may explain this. The chain's CDR3 is CASSPVLAGGYNEQFF. CDR3 nucleotide sequence: TGTGCTAGCAGCCCCGTACTAGCGGGGGGCTACAATGAGCAGTTCTTC. The chain recombines TRBV7-7 with TRBJ2-1; the match to TRBD2 covers 12 bases. The CDR3 consists of 16 residues. Germline assignment: CDR1 SSHAT and CDR2 FNYEAQ (reference sequence).

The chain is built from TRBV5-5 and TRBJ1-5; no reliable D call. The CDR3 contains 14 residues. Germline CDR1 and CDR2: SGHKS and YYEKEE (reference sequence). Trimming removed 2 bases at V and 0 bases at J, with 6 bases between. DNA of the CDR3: TGTGCCAGCAGCTTCGGTTATAGCAATCAGCCCCAGCATTTT. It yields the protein CASSFGYSNQPQHF.

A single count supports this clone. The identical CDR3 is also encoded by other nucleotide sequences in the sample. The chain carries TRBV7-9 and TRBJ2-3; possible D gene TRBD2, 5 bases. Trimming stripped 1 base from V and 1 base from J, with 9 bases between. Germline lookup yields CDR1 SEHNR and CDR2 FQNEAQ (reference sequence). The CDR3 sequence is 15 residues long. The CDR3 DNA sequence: TGTGCCAGCAGCTTAGGGCTAGCAGGCACAGATACGCAGTATTTT. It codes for CASSLGLAGTDTQYF.

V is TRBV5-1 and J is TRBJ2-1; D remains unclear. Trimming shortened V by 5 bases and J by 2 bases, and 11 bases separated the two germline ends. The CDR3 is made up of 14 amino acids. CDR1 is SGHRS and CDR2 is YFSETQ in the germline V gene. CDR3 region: CASRMDGPYNEQFF. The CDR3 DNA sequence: TGCGCCAGCAGAATGGACGGACCCTACAATGAGCAGTTCTTC.